The rows below give T cell receptor beta chains drawn from one sample of a study of shared clonotypes between healthy human individuals. Using immunoSEQ multiplex PCR, the repertoire was profiled, and TCRdb retains in-frame clones only, with some absent. The table records around 2.3 million clones, more than 90% of them present only once. The sequenced material came from naive CD4+ T cells sorted from blood. Receptor source: a man younger than 35 in good health. Both conserved end residues are part of each CDR3. D genes are given only for firm matches. The size of a clone is reported for some rows only, either as once, few or many, or as a class for expanded clones.

TGTGCCAGCAGGGGGCCGGGAAGGGTTTCCGATGAGCAGTTCTTC CASRGPGRVSDEQFF TRBJ2-1 . . TRBV6-5 15
TGTGCCAGCAGTTCCTCACCCGGGACAGACACTGAAGCTTTCTTT CASSSSPGTDTEAFF TRBJ1-1 TRBD1 . TRBV28 15
TGCAGCGTAGCGCACCTAGCGGGAGGCCCAGATACGCAGTATTTT CSVAHLAGGPDTQYF TRBJ2-3 TRBD2 . TRBV29-1 15
TGTGCCAGCAGTGATCTGGCAGGGTCTTATCAGCCCCAGCATTTT CASSDLAGSYQPQHF TRBJ1-5 . . TRBV2 15
TGTGCCAGCAGCGTAGGAGTCAGTGGGTCCGCCGAGCAGTACTTC CASSVGVSGSAEQYF TRBJ2-7 . once TRBV9 15
TGTGCCAGCAGCGACCCTACGGGGTTTAGCAATCAGCCCCAGCATTTT CASSDPTGFSNQPQHF TRBJ1-5 . . TRBV9 16
TGTGCCAGCAGCTTAGGACTAGCGGGGGGGCGTGGGGAGACCCAGTACTTC CASSLGLAGGRGETQYF TRBJ2-5 TRBD2 once TRBV7-2 17
TGTGCCAGCAGCGATAGACAGGGGGCGGGCAATCAGCCCCAGCATTTT CASSDRQGAGNQPQHF TRBJ1-5 TRBD1 . TRBV7-8 16
TGCGCCAGCAGCTTGGCCGGGAGGGGCTCTGGAAACACCATATATTTT CASSLAGRGSGNTIYF TRBJ1-3 . . TRBV5-1 16
TGCGCCAGCAGCCACGTAACAGGGAAGAGCAATCAGCCCCAGCATTTT CASSHVTGKSNQPQHF TRBJ1-5 . . TRBV4-1 16
TGTGCCTCCCTCCGTGACAGGGGACTAACAGATACGCAGTATTTT CASLRDRGLTDTQYF TRBJ2-3 . once TRBV10-3 15
TGTGCCACCAGCAGACCATCGATGCCATCCGAGCAGTACTTC CATSRPSMPSEQYF TRBJ2-7 . . TRBV15 14
TGCGCCAGCAGCCAAGATTTAACGGTACAGCAAGAGACCCAGTACTTC CASSQDLTVQQETQYF TRBJ2-5 . . TRBV4-3 16
TGCGCCAGCACCCCGGGAGTAGGGAACACCGGGGAGCTGTTTTTT CASTPGVGNTGELFF TRBJ2-2 . . TRBV5-1 15
TGTGCCAGCGGGTCGGACAGAGATAATTACAATGAGCAGTTCTTC CASGSDRDNYNEQFF TRBJ2-1 . . TRBV11-2 15
TGCGCCAGCATGACAAGGGAGTTTCCCTACGAGCAGTACTTC CASMTREFPYEQYF TRBJ2-7 . . TRBV5-1 14
TGTGCCAGCTCACCCGTCGCCGGGACAGCCAACTATGGCTACACCTTC CASSPVAGTANYGYTF TRBJ1-2 TRBD1 . TRBV18 16
TGCGCCAGCAGCTTGAAGGGAGGGGCAGGGCAGCCCCAGCATTTT CASSLKGGAGQPQHF TRBJ1-5 . . TRBV5-1 15
TGTGCCTGTGGGTGGGGGCTAATGAACACTGAAGCTTTCTTT CACGWGLMNTEAFF TRBJ1-1 . . TRBV30 14
TGCGCCAGCAGCCCCCGCCTGACTAGCGGGAGGAATGAGCAGTTCTTC CASSPRLTSGRNEQFF TRBJ2-1 TRBD2 . TRBV4-1 16
TGTGCCAGCAGCAGGGTCAACTATGGCTACACCTTC CASSRVNYGYTF TRBJ1-2 . . TRBV9 12
TGTGCCTGGAGCAACTACCCCGGGACAGAACAAGAGACCCAGTACTTC CAWSNYPGTEQETQYF TRBJ2-5 TRBD1 once TRBV30 16
TGTGCCAGCAGCAAAGCGGGGGCAAGGTCCTACAATGAGCAGTTCTTC CASSKAGARSYNEQFF TRBJ2-1 TRBD2 . TRBV5-6 16
TGCGCCAGCAGCTTGTCTAGCAGTAGGACCGGGGAGCTGTTTTTT CASSLSSSRTGELFF TRBJ2-2 . once TRBV5-1 15
TGTGCCAGCAGCTTGTTTATCCCGGGAGGTTGGTACGAGCAGTACTTC CASSLFIPGGWYEQYF TRBJ2-7 TRBD2 . TRBV5-5 16
TGCGCCAGCAGCTTGGGGGGGTCCCAATCCGGGGAGCTGTTTTTT CASSLGGSQSGELFF TRBJ2-2 . . TRBV5-1 15
TGTGCCAGCTCACAAAGCCGGACAGAAGAGACCCAGTACTTC CASSQSRTEETQYF TRBJ2-5 . . TRBV18 14
TGTGCCAGCAGCTTGTCTAGCGGGGGGGCTACGGGTTTCTACGAGCAGTACTTC CASSLSSGGATGFYEQYF TRBJ2-7 TRBD2 . TRBV5-4 18
TGTGCCAGTAGTATTGAGGGCAGAAATGCGAGAGGCTACACCTTC CASSIEGRNARGYTF TRBJ1-2 . . TRBV19 15
TGTGCCAGTCGAGCGGGCGTGAATAATTCACCCCTCCACTTT CASRAGVNNSPLHF TRBJ1-6 . . TRBV6-1 14
TGTGCCATCAGTGACCACAGGGGGCCTGGGCAGCCCCAGCATTTT CAISDHRGPGQPQHF TRBJ1-5 TRBD1 . TRBV10-3 15
TGTGCCAGCAGCTTTTTGGGTGAAGCTTTCTTT CASSFLGEAFF TRBJ1-1 . few TRBV5-6 11
TGTGCCAGCTCCTACTCCGAGGATCAGCCCCAGCATTTT CASSYSEDQPQHF TRBJ1-5 . . TRBV18 13
TGTGCCAGCAGCGCCAGGGGAAATCAGCCCCAGCATTTT CASSARGNQPQHF TRBJ1-5 . . TRBV7-2 13
TGTGCCATCAGTGACCCCGGACAGGGGGTTCCTAATGAGCAGTTCTTC CAISDPGQGVPNEQFF TRBJ2-1 TRBD1 . TRBV10-3 16
TGCGCCAGCAGCCAAGAACCAGGGGGAGTGGGCACCGGGGAGCTGTTTTTT CASSQEPGGVGTGELFF TRBJ2-2 TRBD1 . TRBV4-3 17
TGTGCCAGCAGTGAAATTGCGGATGAGCAGTTCTTC CASSEIADEQFF TRBJ2-1 . few TRBV2 12
TGTGCCATCAGTGAGTCTGGCGGGACAGGGTATCAGCCCCAGCATTTT CAISESGGTGYQPQHF TRBJ1-5 TRBD1 . TRBV10-3 16
TGTGCCTGGAGCTTAGAGGAGACCCAGTACTTC CAWSLEETQYF TRBJ2-5 . . TRBV30 11
TGTGCCAGCTCACCACTGCCGGGACATGATAACACCGGGGAGCTGTTTTTT CASSPLPGHDNTGELFF TRBJ2-2 . . TRBV18 17
TGTGCCAGCAATCAGGGCGTGAACACTGAAGCTTTCTTT CASNQGVNTEAFF TRBJ1-1 . . TRBV6-6 13